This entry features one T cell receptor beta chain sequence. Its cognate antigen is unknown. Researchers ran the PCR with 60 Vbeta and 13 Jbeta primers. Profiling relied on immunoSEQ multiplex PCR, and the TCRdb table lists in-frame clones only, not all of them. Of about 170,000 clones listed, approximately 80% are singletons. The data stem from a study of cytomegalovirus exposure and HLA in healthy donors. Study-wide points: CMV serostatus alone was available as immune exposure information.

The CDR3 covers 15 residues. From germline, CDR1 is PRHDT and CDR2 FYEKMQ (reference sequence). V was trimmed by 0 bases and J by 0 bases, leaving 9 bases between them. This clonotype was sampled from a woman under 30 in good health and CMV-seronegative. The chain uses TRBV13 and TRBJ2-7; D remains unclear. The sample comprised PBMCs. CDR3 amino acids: CASSLGSSRSYEQYF. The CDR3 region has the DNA TGTGCCAGCAGCTTAGGCAGTTCCCGCTCCTACGAGCAGTACTTC.